The rows below give T cell receptor beta chains drawn from one sample of a study of blood T cell repertoires in COVID-19. Sequencing was performed with immunoSEQ multiplex PCR; in TCRdb, only in-frame clones are kept and a portion is missing. The sample yields hundreds of thousands of clones, around 87% seen once. Specimen: peripheral blood. The receptors derive from a woman between 40 and 55 years old who had recovered from COVID-19. The CDR3 runs from the conserved cysteine through the conserved F or W. D genes are given only for firm matches. Clone size, where shown, is once, few, many, or a class for clones that have expanded.

TRBJ1-2 NA TRBV5-1 TRBD1 TGCGCCAGCAGCTCCGACAGGGACCGGGTAAACTATGGCTACACCTTC CASSSDRDRVNYGYTF
TRBJ2-5 NA TRBV19 TRBD2 TGTGCCAGTAGTATAGGCGGACTAGCGGGGAGCCAAGAGACCCAGTACTTC CASSIGGLAGSQETQYF
TRBJ1-4 NA TRBV30 TRBD1 TGTGCCTGGAGCGGAACAGGGGGGGAAAAACTGTTTTTT CAWSGTGGEKLFF
TRBJ2-3 NA TRBV3-1/TRBV3-2 NA TGTGCCAGCAGACATACGGGGAGTACAGATACGCAGTATTTT CASRHTGSTDTQYF
TRBJ2-5 NA TRBV5-4 TRBD2 TGTGCCAGCAGCTTGCGGCTAGCGGAAGAGACCCAGTACTTC CASSLRLAEETQYF
TRBJ1-2 NA TRBV6-2/TRBV6-3 NA TGTGCCAGCAGTTATCCCCCGCTTCGGGGCTACACCTTC CASSYPPLRGYTF
TRBJ2-1 NA TRBV3-1/TRBV3-2 NA TGTGCCAGCAGCCTCAGTGCTGAGCAGTTCTTC CASSLSAEQFF
TRBJ2-1 NA TRBV5-4 TRBD2 TGTGCCAGCAGCTGGGGGGGATCATCCCCGAGCTCCTACAATGAGCAGTTCTTC CASSWGGSSPSSYNEQFF
TRBJ1-1 NA TRBV2 NA TGTGCCAGCGCACGGCGGGAAGCTTTCTTT CASARREAFF
TRBJ2-1 NA TRBV7-2 TRBD2 TGTGCCAGCAGACCCGGGACTAGCGGGACGTACAATGAGCAGTTCTTC CASRPGTSGTYNEQFF
TRBJ2-1 NA TRBV9 TRBD2 TGTGCCAGCAGCGTAGCTGATAGCGGGTCCTACAATGAGCAGTTCTTC CASSVADSGSYNEQFF
TRBJ1-4 NA TRBV7-2 TRBD1 TGTGCCAGCAGCTCCCTAAGACAGGGGTCAACTAATGAAAAACTGTTTTTT CASSSLRQGSTNEKLFF
TRBJ2-2 NA TRBV28 NA TGTGCCAGCGGGTCACAGGGCACCGGGGAGCTGTTTTTT CASGSQGTGELFF
TRBJ1-3 NA TRBV21-1 NA TGTGCCAGCAGCAAGGGAAACAGGACAAGCTCTGGAAACACCATATATTTT CASSKGNRTSSGNTIYF
TRBJ1-2 NA TRBV19 TRBD1 TGTGCCAGTAGTGCCCGTGGCAGGGGGCTCCCTGGCTACACCTTC CASSARGRGLPGYTF
TRBJ2-3 NA TRBV28 NA TGTGCCAGCAGTTTCTGGGGGGCGGGGGTAGATACGCAGTATTTT CASSFWGAGVDTQYF
TRBJ2-3 NA TRBV5-4 TRBD2 TGTGCCAGCAGCTTGAAGCTAGCGGGGGGAGATACGCAGTATTTT CASSLKLAGGDTQYF
TRBJ1-5 NA TRBV20-1 TRBD1 TGCAGTGCTAGTAGACAGGGGTTCAATCAGCCCCAGCATTTT CSASRQGFNQPQHF
TRBJ2-2 NA TRBV5-4 TRBD1 TGTGCCAGCAGCACTGGGACAGGGGTCGGGGAGCTGTTTTTT CASSTGTGVGELFF
TRBJ1-1 once TRBV19 NA TGTGCCAGTAGTATAGATCTCAGAGGGAATTGGAGGAACACTGAAGCTTTCTTT CASSIDLRGNWRNTEAFF
TRBJ2-7 NA TRBV19 TRBD1 TGTGCCAGTAGTGCCACACAGGGGTACGAGCAGTACTTC CASSATQGYEQYF
TRBJ1-2 NA TRBV3-1/TRBV3-2 NA TGTGCCAGCACATCTACAGGGTCTGAGTTCGGCTACACCTTC CASTSTGSEFGYTF
TRBJ2-1 NA TRBV27 TRBD1 TGTGCCAGCGCAGTGGACAGGGTATGGTCCTACAATGAGCAGTTCTTC CASAVDRVWSYNEQFF
TRBJ1-1 NA TRBV20-1 NA TGCAGTGCTAGTACAGACCTGAACACTGAAGCTTTCTTT CSASTDLNTEAFF
TRBJ1-2 NA TRBV19 TRBD1 TGTGCCAGTAGTTCCGGGACAGGGGAGAACTATGGCTACACCTTC CASSSGTGENYGYTF
TRBJ2-3 NA TRBV19 NA TGTGCCAGTAGTATGCTCGCAGGGTCAGATACGCAGTATTTT CASSMLAGSDTQYF
TRBJ2-2 NA TRBV1 NA TGCACCAGCAGCCGGGGACTAGCGGGGGAAAACACCGGGGAGCTGTTTTTT CTSSRGLAGENTGELFF
TRBJ1-2 NA TRBV19 TRBD1 TGTGCCAGTAGTATACGGGGCGGGGACAGGGGAGATGGCTATACCTTC CASSIRGGDRGDGYTF